Detailed here is one T cell receptor beta chain. The antigen remains unidentified. In the same sample, other DNA sequences code for this CDR3. CDR3 size: 11 residues. Germline lookup yields CDR1 DFQATT and CDR2 SNEGSKA (reference sequence). V was pared by 5 bases and J by 2 bases, with 5 bases between. The data belong to a study of Ad26.COV2.S vaccination and SARS-CoV-2 variants. Study overall: The COV1001 Ad26.COV2.S trial arm included the donor. General study points: Spike-specific TCR breadth was greater after Ad26.COV2.S than placebo.

Specified treatment: about 20 received Ad26.COV2.S at low or high dose, single or two shots; several received placebo; per-sample allocation not given. The samples were gathered on day 63 after the first injection of vaccine or placebo. As its vector, the vaccine had Ad26, which expressed Wuhan-strain SARS-CoV-2 spike. Clones were read by immunoSEQ multiplex PCR, and TCRdb kept only the in-frame ones, dropping some. The sample yields 410,000 or so clones, 75% to 95% seen once. V gene TRBV20-1 combines with J gene TRBJ2-3, with no clear D. Sequenced here: peripheral blood, sampled in a trial of Ad26.COV2.S vaccine versus placebo. The TCR originated in a person between 18 and 60 years old who received the Ad26.COV2.S COVID-19 vaccine or a placebo. The chain's CDR3 is CSAPSTDTQYF. In DNA form, the CDR3 reads TGCAGTGCTCCATCCACAGATACGCAGTATTTT.